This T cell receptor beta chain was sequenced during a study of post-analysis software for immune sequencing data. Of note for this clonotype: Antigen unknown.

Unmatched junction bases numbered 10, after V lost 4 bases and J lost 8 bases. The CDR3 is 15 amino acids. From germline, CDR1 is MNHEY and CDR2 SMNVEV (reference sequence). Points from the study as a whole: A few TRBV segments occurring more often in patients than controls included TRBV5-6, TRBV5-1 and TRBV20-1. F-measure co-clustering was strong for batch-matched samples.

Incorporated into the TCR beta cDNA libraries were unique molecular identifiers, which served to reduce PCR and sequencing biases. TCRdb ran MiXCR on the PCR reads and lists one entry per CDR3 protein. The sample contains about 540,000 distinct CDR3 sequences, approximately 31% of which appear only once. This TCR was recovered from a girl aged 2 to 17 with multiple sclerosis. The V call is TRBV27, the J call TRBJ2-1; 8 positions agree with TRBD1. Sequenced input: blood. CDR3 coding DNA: TGTGCCAGCAGTTCCCGACAGGGGTTAAGGGATGAGCAGTTCTTC. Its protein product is CASSSRQGLRDEQFF.